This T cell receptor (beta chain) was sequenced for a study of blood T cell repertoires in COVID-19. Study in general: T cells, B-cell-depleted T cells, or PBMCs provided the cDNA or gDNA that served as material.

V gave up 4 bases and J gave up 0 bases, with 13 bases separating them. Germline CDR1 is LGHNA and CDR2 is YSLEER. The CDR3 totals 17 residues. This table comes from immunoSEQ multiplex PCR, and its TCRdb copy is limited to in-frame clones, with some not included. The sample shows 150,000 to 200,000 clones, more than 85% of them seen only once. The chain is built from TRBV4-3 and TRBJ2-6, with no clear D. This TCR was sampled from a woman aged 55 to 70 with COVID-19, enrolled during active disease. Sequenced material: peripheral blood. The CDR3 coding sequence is TGCGCCAGCAGCCTGGATGTGCCAGGCTCTGGGGCCAACGTCCTGACTTTC. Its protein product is CASSLDVPGSGANVLTF.